This T cell receptor beta chain derives from a study of blood T cell repertoires in COVID-19. The V end lost 3 bases, the J end lost 2 bases, and 13 bases lay between the germline ends. Per germline, CDR1 MNHEY and CDR2 SMNVEV (reference sequence). The CDR3 spans 15 residues. Repertoires were generated with immunoSEQ multiplex PCR, while TCRdb's copy carries only in-frame clones and drops some. The sample shows 170,000 or so clones, 75% to 90% of them seen only once. This clone was recorded at least ten times. The TCR comes from a woman between 70 and 85 years old with COVID-19, enrolled during active disease. The material sequenced was peripheral blood. The chain uses TRBV27 and TRBJ1-2; D is possibly TRBD1 (6 bases). For the CDR3, the DNA is TGTGCCAGCAGTTTGTTTCAGGGGTGGAACTATGGCTACACCTTC. Translated, it gives CASSLFQGWNYGYTF.